This T cell receptor (beta chain) was sequenced during a study of human T cells and chemical hapten exposure. The study's findings and limits: TCRs above 1 in 1000 frequency stayed constant with DPC sensitization.

Stated time point: pre-sensitization, week 0. The sample's treatment: therapeutic diphenylcyclopropenone sensitization with weekly scalp DPC. One entry per CDR3 protein results from TCRdb running MiXCR on the RACE reads. Among approximately 370,000 distinct CDR3 sequences listed, 4.5% to 7% were seen once. V dropped 4 bases and J dropped 4 bases, with 11 bases sitting between them. Germline CDR1 is SGHRS and CDR2 is YFSETQ. The CDR3 is made up of 14 amino acids. This clonotype was seen ten or more times. Its specificity is unknown. The chain has TRBV5-1 and TRBJ1-4, with D tentatively TRBD1 (6 bases). This receptor was identified in a woman aged 18-29 years with alopecia areata. Some clones in this sample may be carry-over from other donors' samples. The source was whole blood, collected in connection with sensitization to the hapten diphenylcyclopropenone (DPC). CDR3 loop: CASSQDSYNEKLFF. CDR3 nucleotides: TGCGCCAGCAGCCAGGACAGTTATAATGAAAAACTGTTTTTT.